This T cell receptor (beta chain) stems from a study of response to subunit inactivated influenza vaccine (dated by TCRdb to 2017 to 2018). Broadly, across the study: The study used deep quantitative T cell receptor repertoire profiling to track responses to a trivalent subunit inactivated influenza vaccine.

The library was produced with RT-PCR. Sequencing used an Illumina HiSeq 2500. The public reads were run again by TCRdb, first through fastp at Q25 and then through MiXCR, and only productive beta chains were kept. All rows with the same CDR3 protein become a single entry with the most common DNA and genes. Counted in this sample were 400,000 to 650,000 distinct CDR3 sequences; approximately 6.9% of them appeared once. 13% of the sample lies in the top ten. In regard to this clonotype: Its antigen is still unknown. Base qualities are missing; no much larger clone stands one base away.

Findings and caveats that apply to the study as a whole: It was suggested by the authors that each seasonal influenza vaccination may recruit only a limited number of new T cells.

This clonotype was obtained from a man aged 50-75 years who received an inactivated influenza vaccine. Donor details come from another sample of the same person, matched by shared clones. Specimen: PBMCs from blood, collected less than 25 months after vaccination.

The CDR3 region: CASSQMLGANVLTF. The nucleotide sequence is TGTGCCAGCAGCCAGATGTTGGGGGCCAACGTCCTGACTTTC. The sequence joins TRBV7-2 to TRBJ2-6, with no confident D gene call. The CDR3 numbers 14 residues from cysteine through phenylalanine. Kept here is only the CDR3 DNA, which spans 42 bases and is read in frame from base 1. V and J lose 5 bases and 4 bases, and a span of 9 bases separates them. CDR1 and CDR2 were assigned from the germline V gene as SGHTA and FQGNSA. With the rest looked up from the reference TRBV7-2 and TRBJ2-6 genes rather than sequenced, the full variable domain is GAGVSQSPSNKVTEKGKDVELRCDPISGHTALYWYRQSLGQGLEFLIYFQGNSAPDKSGLPSDRFSAERTGGSVSTLTIQRTQQEDSAVYLCASSQMLGANVLTFGAGSRLTVL.